This TCR beta chain appears in the sequencing data of a study of response to subunit inactivated influenza vaccine. TCRdb analysed the RT-PCR reads with MiXCR anew, one entry per CDR3 protein. The repertoire consists of around 540,000 distinct CDR3 sequences, with about an eighth occurring once and the leading ten covering around 9.6%. The CDR3 has 15 amino acids. V shed 3 bases, J shed 2 bases, and the junction held 4 bases outside the gene matches. This clonotype appeared many times. Its target is unknown. General study points: After each seasonal influenza vaccination, few new T cells are recruited, the authors suggested.

The gene calls are TRBV12-3 or TRBV12-4 and TRBJ2-7, with TRBD1 matching over 10 bases. This clonotype was obtained from a middle-aged man who received an inactivated influenza vaccine. Specimen: PBMCs from blood, collected on the day of vaccination. CDR3 region: CASSFSGTGAYEQYF. CDR3 DNA: TGTGCCAGCAGTTTCTCCGGGACAGGGGCCTACGAGCAGTACTTC.